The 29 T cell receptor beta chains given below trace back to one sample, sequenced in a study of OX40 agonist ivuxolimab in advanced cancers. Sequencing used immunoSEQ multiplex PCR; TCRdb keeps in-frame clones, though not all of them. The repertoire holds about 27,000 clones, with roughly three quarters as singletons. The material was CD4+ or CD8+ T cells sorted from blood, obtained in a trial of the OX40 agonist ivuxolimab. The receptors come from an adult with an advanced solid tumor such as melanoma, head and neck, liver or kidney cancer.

The CDR3 spells CASSFKGLATNNEQFF. DNA for the CDR3: TGTGCCAGCAGTTTCAAGGGACTAGCGACTAACAATGAGCAGTTCTTC. This rearrangement joins TRBV6-5 to TRBJ2-1; 10 bases are a match to TRBD2. Germline V gives CDR1 MNHEY, CDR2 SVGAGI. The V segment lost 4 bases and the J segment 5 bases; nucleotides outside the gene matches: 8. The CDR3 has 16 amino acids.

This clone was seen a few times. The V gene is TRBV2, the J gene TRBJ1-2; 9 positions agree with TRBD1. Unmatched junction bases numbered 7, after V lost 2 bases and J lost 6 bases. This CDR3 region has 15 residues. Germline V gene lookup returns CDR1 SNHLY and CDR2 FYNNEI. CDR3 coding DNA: TGTGCCAGCAGTGAATGGGGGACAGGGTTAGATGGCTACACCTTC. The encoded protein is CASSEWGTGLDGYTF.

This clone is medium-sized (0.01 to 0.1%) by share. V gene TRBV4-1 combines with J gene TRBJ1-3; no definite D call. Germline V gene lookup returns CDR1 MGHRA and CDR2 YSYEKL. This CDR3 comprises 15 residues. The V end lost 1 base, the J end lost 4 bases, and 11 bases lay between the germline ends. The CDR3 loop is CASSQGEGGGNTIYF. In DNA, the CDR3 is TGCGCCAGCAGCCAAGGGGAGGGAGGAGGAAACACCATATATTTT.

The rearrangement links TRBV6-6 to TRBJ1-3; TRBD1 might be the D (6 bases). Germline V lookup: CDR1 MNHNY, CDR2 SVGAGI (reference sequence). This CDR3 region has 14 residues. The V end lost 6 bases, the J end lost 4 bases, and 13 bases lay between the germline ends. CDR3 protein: CASSLQGAGNTIYF. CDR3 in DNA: TGTGCCAGCAGCTTACAGGGAGCAGGAAACACCATATATTTT.

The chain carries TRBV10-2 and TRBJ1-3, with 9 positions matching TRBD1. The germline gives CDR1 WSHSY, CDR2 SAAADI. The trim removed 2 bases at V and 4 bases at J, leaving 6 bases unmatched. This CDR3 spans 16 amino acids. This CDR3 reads CASSEAGTGRGNTIYF. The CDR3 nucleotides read TGCGCCAGCAGTGAGGCCGGGACAGGGAGAGGAAACACCATATATTTT.

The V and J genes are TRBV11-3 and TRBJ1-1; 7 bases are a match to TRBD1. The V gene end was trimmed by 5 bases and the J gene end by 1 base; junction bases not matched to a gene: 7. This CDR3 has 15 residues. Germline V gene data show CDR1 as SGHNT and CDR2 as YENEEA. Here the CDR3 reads CASSLRQGTNTEAFF. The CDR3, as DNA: TGTGCCAGCAGCCTACGACAGGGAACGAACACTGAAGCTTTCTTT.

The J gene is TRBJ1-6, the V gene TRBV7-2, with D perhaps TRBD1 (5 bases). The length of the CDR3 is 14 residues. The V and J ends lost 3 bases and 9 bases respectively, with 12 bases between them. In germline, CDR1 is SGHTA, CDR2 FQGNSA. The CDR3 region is CASSLNQGGSPLHF. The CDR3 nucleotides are TGTGCCAGCAGCTTGAACCAGGGAGGTTCACCCCTCCACTTT.

Written as DNA, the CDR3 is TGTGCCAGCAGTGACACACAGGGGGCAGATGAGACCCAGTACTTC. Translated: CASSDTQGADETQYF. The V gene is TRBV25-1, the J gene TRBJ2-5; 9 positions agree with TRBD1. The germline CDR1 and CDR2 sequences are MGHDK and SYGVNS. J was trimmed by 5 bases and V by 3 bases; bases with no gene match: 7. The CDR3 covers 15 residues.

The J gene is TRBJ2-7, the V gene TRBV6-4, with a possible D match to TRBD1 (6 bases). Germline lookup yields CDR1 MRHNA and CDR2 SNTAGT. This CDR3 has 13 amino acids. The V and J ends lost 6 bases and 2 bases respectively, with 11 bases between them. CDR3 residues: CASRPGTTYEQYF. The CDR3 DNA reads TGTGCCAGCAGACCCGGGACAACCTACGAGCAGTACTTC.

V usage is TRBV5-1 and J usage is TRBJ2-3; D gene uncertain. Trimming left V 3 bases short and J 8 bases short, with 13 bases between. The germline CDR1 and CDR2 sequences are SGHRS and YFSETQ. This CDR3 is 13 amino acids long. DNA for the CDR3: TGCGCCAGCAGCTCGGCGACACCGGGTACGCAGTATTTT. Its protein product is CASSSATPGTQYF.

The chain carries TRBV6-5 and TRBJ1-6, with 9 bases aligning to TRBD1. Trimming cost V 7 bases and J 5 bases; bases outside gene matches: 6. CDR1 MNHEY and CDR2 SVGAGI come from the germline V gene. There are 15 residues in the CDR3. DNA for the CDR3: TGTGCCAGCACCCCAGGGGACAGGGATAATTCACCCCTCCACTTT. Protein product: CASTPGDRDNSPLHF.

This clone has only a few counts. Here the CDR3 reads CAISAGGMRTDTQYF. The CDR3 DNA reads TGTGCCATCTCTGCGGGTGGAATGCGCACAGATACGCAGTATTTT. The chain has TRBV10-3 and TRBJ2-3, with D possibly matching TRBD2 (5 bases). The CDR3 is 15 residues long. The V and J ends lost 8 bases and 1 base respectively, with 16 bases between them. CDR1 is ENHRY and CDR2 is SYGVKD in the germline V gene.

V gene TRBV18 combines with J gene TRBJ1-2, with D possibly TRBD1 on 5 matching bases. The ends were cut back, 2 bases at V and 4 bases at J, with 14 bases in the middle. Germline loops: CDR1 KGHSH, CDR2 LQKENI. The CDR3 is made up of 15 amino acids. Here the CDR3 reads CASSPLDGAAYGYTF. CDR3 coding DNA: TGTGCCAGCTCACCATTAGATGGGGCAGCCTATGGCTACACCTTC. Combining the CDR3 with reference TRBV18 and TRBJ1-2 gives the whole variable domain NAGVMQNPRHLVRRRGQEARLRCSPMKGHSHVYWYRQLPEEGLKFMVYLQKENIIDESGMPKERFSAEFPKEGPSILRIQQVVRGDSAAYFCASSPLDGAAYGYTFGSGTRLTVV.

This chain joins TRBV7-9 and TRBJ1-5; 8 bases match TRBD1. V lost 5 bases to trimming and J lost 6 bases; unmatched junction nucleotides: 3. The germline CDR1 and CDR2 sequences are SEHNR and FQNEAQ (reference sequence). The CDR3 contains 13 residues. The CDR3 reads CASSLQGGQPQHF. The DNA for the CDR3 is TGTGCCAGCAGCCTACAGGGGGGTCAGCCCCAGCATTTT. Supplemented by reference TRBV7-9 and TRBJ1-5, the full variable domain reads DTGVSQNPRHKITKRGQNVTFRCDPISEHNRLYWYRQTLGQGPEFLTYFQNEAQLEKSRLLSDRFSAERPKGSFSTLEIQRTEQGDSAMYLCASSLQGGQPQHFGDGTRLSIL.

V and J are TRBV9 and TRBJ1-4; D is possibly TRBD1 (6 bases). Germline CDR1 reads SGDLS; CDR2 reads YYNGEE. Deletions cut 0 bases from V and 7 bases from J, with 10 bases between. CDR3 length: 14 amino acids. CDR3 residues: CASSVGGGSEKLFF. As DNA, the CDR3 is TGTGCCAGCAGCGTAGGAGGGGGAAGTGAAAAACTGTTTTTT.

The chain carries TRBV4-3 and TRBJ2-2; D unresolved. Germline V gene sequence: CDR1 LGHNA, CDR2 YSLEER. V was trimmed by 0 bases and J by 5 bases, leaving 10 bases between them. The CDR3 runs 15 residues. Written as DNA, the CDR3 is TGCGCCAGCAGCCAAGATCATTTGACTACCGGGGAGCTGTTTTTT. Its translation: CASSQDHLTTGELFF.

For the CDR3, the DNA is TGTGCCAGCAGCTTAGCCACAGGGGCCTCTGGAAACACCATATATTTT. It encodes CASSLATGASGNTIYF. The rearrangement uses TRBV5-5 and TRBJ1-3; 7 bases are a match to TRBD1. Germline values: CDR1 SGHKS, CDR2 YYEKEE (reference sequence). This CDR3 region has 16 residues. Unmatched junction bases numbered 5, after V lost 2 bases and J lost 0 bases.

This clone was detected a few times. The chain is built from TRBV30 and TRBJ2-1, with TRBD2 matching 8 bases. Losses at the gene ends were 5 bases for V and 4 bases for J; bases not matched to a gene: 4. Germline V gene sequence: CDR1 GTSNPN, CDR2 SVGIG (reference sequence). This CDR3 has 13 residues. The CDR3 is CAWQAGEYNEQFF. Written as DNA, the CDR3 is TGTGCCTGGCAAGCGGGGGAGTACAATGAGCAGTTCTTC.

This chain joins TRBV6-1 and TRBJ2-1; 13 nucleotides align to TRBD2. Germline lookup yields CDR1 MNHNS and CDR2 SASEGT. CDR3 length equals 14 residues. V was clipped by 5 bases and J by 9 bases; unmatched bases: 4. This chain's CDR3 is CASSRTSGGAEQFF. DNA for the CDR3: TGTGCCAGCAGTCGGACTAGCGGGGGCGCTGAGCAGTTCTTC.

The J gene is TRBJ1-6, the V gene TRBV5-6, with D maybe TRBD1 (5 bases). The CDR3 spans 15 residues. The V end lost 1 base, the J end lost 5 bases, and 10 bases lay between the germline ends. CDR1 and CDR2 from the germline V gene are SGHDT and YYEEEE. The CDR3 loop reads CASSLLGRNNSPLHF. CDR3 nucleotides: TGTGCCAGCAGCTTGCTGGGACGGAATAATTCACCCCTCCACTTT.

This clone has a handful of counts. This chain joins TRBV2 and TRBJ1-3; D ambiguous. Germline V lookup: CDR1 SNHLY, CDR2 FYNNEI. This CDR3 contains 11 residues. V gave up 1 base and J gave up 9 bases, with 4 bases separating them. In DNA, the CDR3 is TGTGCCAGCAGTGAAGGATCCACCATATATTTT. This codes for CASSEGSTIYF.

The CDR3 is CASSEEGPLRGDTQYF. CDR3 nucleotides: TGTGCCAGCAGTGAAGAGGGGCCGCTCAGGGGAGATACGCAGTATTTT. The chain links TRBV2 to TRBJ2-3, with a possible D match to TRBD1 (6 bases). This CDR3 has 16 residues. V lost 1 base and J lost 5, with 16 bases in between. In germline, CDR1 is SNHLY, CDR2 FYNNEI.

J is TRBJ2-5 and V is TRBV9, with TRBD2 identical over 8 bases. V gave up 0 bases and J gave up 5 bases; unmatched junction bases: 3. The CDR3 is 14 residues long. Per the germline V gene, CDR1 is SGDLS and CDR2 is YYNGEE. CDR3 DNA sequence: TGTGCCAGCAGCGTAGATGCTAGCGGGGAGACCCAGTACTTC. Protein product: CASSVDASGETQYF.

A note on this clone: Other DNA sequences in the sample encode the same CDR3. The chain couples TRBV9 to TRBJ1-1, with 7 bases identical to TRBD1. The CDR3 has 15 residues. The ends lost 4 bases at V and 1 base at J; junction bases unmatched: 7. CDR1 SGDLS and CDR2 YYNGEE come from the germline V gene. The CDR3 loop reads CASSPGGDRNTEAFF. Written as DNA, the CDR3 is TGTGCCAGCAGCCCTGGGGGGGACAGGAACACTGAAGCTTTCTTT.

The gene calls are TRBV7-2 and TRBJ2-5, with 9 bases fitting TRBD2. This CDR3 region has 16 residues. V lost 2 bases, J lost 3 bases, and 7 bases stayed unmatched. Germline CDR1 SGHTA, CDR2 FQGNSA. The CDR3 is CASSLWASGVKETQYF. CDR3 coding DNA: TGTGCCAGCAGCTTATGGGCTAGCGGGGTAAAAGAGACCCAGTACTTC.

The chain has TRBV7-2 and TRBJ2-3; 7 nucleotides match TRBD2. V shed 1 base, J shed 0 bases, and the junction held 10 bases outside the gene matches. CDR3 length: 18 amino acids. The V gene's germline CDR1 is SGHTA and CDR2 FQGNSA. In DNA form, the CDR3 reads TGTGCCAGCAGCTTAGGAACGATAGCGGGTTATAGCACAGATACGCAGTATTTT. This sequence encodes CASSLGTIAGYSTDTQYF.

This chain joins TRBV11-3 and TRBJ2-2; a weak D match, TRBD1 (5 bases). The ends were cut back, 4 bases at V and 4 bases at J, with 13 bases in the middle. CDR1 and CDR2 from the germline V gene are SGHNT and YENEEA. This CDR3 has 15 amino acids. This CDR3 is CASSSNSRGTGELFF. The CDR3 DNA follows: TGTGCCAGCAGCTCAAACTCTAGGGGCACCGGGGAGCTGTTTTTT.

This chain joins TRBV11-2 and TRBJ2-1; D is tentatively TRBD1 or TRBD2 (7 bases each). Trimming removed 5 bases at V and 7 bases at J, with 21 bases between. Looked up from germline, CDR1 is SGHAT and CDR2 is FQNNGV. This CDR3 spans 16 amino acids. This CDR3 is CASSQGGGGTWNEQFF. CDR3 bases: TGTGCCAGCAGCCAGGGGGGCGGGGGCACATGGAATGAGCAGTTCTTC.

DNA for the CDR3: TGCGCCAGCAGCCCCACTAGACAGGCGAACACCGGGGAGCTGTTTTTT. This gives the protein CASSPTRQANTGELFF. The chain employs TRBV4-1 and TRBJ2-2; perhaps TRBD1 as D (6 bases). V lost 4 bases and J lost 0, with 12 bases in between. Germline-derived CDR1 and CDR2 are MGHRA and YSYEKL. This CDR3 comprises 16 residues.